This entry lists 2 T cell receptor beta chains sequenced from one sample in a study of cytomegalovirus exposure and HLA in healthy donors. Both 60 Vbeta primers and 13 Jbeta primers went into the PCR. Produced via immunoSEQ multiplex PCR; TCRdb's table is partial and in-frame only. In the table there are approximately 150,000 clones, around 82% of which are singletons. The material sequenced was PBMCs. Every receptor here comes from a young man in good health and CMV-seropositive.

The CDR3 loop is CASSSHRTYSYEQYF. Written as DNA, the CDR3 is TGTGCCAGCAGTTCCCACCGTACGTACTCCTACGAGCAGTACTTC. The chain is built from TRBV6-1 and TRBJ2-5; D gene unclear. Gene TRBJ2-7 matches the end of the DNA better, so the J call may be wrong. Germline V CDR1 and CDR2: MNHNS, SASEGT. This CDR3 has 15 amino acids.

This chain joins TRBV2 and TRBJ1-4; D is unresolved. There are 15 residues in the CDR3. CDR1 is SNHLY, CDR2 FYNNEI, per germline. V was cut by 5 bases and J by 5 bases, with 15 bases left in between. CDR3 protein: CASSRETGWNEKLFF. The CDR3 DNA follows: TGTGCCAGCAGTCGAGAGACTGGTTGGAATGAAAAACTGTTTTTT. The variable domain in full, with the rest retrieved from reference TRBV2 and TRBJ1-4, is EPEVTQTPSHQVTQMGQEVILRCVPISNHLYFYWYRQILGQKVEFLVSFYNNEISEKSEIFDDQFSVERPDGSNFTLKIRSTKLEDSAMYFCASSRETGWNEKLFFGSGTQLSVL.